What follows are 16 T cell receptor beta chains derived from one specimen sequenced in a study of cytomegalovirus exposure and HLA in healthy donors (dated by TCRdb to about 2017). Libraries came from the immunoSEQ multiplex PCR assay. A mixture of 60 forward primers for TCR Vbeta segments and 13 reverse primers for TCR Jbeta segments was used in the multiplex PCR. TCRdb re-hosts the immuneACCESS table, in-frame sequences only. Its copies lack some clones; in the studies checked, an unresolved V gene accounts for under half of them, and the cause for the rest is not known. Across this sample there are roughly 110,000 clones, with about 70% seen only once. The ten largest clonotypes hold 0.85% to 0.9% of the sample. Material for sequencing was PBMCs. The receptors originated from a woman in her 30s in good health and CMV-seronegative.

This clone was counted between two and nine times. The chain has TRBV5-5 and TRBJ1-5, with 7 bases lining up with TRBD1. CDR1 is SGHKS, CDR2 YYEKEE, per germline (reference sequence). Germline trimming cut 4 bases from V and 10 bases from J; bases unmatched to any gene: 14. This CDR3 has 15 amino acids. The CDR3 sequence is CASSPTSDRVVPQHF. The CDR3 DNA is TGTGCCAGCAGCCCCACCTCCGACAGGGTCGTACCCCAGCATTTT.

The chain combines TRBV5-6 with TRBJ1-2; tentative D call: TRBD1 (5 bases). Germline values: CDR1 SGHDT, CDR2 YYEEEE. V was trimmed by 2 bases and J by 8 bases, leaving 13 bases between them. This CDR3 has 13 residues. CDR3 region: CASSFGGLGGYTF. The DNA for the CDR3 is TGTGCCAGCAGCTTTGGGGGGTTGGGCGGCTACACCTTC.

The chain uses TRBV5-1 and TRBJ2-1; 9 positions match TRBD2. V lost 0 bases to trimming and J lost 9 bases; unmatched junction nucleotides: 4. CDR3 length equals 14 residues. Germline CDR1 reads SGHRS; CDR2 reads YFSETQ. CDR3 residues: CASSLVAGAGEQFF. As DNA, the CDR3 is TGCGCCAGCAGCTTGGTAGCGGGAGCAGGTGAGCAGTTCTTC.

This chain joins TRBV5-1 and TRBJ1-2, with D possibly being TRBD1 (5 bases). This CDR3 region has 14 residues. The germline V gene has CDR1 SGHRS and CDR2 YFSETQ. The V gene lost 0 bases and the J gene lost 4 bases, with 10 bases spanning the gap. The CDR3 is CASSLESGVYGYTF. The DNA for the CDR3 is TGCGCCAGCAGCTTGGAATCGGGGGTCTATGGCTACACCTTC.

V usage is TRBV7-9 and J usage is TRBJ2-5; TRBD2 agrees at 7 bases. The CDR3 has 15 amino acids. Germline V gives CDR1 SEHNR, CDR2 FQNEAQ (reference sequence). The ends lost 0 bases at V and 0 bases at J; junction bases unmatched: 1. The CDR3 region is CASSLAGGYQETQYF. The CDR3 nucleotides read TGTGCCAGCAGCTTAGCCGGGGGGTACCAAGAGACCCAGTACTTC.

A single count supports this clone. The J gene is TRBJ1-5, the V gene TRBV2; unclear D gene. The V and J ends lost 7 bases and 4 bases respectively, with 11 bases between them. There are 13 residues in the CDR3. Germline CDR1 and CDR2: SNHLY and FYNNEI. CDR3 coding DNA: TGTGCCAGCAAGCTGACGGAGAATCAGCCCCAGCATTTT. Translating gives CASKLTENQPQHF.

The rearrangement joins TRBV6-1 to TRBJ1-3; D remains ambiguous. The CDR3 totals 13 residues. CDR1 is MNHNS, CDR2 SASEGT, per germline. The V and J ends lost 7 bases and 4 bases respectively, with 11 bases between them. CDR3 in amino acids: CASIQQPGNTIYF. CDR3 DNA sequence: TGTGCCAGCATTCAACAGCCAGGAAACACCATATATTTT.

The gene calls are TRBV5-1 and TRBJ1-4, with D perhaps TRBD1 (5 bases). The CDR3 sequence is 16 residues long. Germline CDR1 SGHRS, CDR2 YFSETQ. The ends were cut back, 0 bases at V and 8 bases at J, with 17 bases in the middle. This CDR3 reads CASSLGIGTSGEKLFF. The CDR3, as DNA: TGCGCCAGCAGCTTGGGCATTGGGACTTCGGGGGAAAAACTGTTTTTT.

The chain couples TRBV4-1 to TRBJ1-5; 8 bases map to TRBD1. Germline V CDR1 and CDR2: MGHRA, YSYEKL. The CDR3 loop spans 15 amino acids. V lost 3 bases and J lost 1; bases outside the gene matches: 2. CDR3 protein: CASSQDRASNQPQHF. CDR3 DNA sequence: TGCGCCAGCAGCCAGGACAGGGCAAGCAATCAGCCCCAGCATTTT.

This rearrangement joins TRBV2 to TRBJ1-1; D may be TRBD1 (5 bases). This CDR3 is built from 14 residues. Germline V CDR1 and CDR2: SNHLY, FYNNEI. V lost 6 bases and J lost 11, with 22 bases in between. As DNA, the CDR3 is TGTGCCAGCAGAGACCGGGACCGGGTAGGGAGGGCTTTCTTT. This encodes CASRDRDRVGRAFF.

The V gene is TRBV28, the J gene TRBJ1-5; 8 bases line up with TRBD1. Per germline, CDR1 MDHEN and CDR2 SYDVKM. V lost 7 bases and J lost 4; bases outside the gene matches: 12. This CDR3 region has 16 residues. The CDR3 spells CASTPDRDRRNQPQHF. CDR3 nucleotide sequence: TGTGCCAGCACCCCCGACAGGGACAGGCGGAATCAGCCCCAGCATTTT. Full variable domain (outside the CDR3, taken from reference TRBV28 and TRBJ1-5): DVKVTQSSRYLVKRTGEKVFLECVQDMDHENMFWYRQDPGLGLRLIYFSYDVKMKEKGDIPEGYSVSREKKERFSLILESASTNQTSMYLCASTPDRDRRNQPQHFGDGTRLSIL.

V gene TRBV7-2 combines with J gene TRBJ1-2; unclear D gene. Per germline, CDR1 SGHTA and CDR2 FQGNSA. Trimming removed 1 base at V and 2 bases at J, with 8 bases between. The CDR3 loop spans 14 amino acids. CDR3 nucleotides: TGTGCCAGCAGCTTAGTACAGACCAACTATGGCTACACCTTC. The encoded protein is CASSLVQTNYGYTF.

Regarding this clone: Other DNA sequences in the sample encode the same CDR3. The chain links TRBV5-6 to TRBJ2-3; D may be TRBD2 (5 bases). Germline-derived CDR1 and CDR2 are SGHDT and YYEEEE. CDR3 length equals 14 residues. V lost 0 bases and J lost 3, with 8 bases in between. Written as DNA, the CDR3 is TGTGCCAGCAGCTTGGGTACGGGGACAGATACGCAGTATTTT. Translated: CASSLGTGTDTQYF. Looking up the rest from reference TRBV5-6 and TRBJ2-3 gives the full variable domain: DAGVTQSPTHLIKTRGQQVTLRCSPKSGHDTVSWYQQALGQGPQFIFQYYEEEERQRGNFPDRFSGHQFPNYSSELNVNALLLGDSALYLCASSLGTGTDTQYFGPGTRLTVL.

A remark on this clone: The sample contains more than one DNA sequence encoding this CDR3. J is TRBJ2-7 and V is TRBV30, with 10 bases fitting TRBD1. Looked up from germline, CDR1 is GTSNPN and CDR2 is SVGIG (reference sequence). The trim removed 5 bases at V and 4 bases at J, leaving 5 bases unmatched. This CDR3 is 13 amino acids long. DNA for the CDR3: TGTGCCTGGGCGACAGGGGGCGGGTACGAGCAGTACTTC. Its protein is CAWATGGGYEQYF.

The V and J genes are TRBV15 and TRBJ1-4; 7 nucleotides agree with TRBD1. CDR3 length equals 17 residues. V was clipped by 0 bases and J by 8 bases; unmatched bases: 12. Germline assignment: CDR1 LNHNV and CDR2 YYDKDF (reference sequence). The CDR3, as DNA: TGTGCCACCAGCAGAGATACCCTAAGGGGGCGGCGGGAAAAACTGTTTTTT. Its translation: CATSRDTLRGRREKLFF.

The CDR3 here is CASSEMFGQAGGKHGYTF. CDR3 sequence (DNA): TGTGCCAGCAGTGAAATGTTTGGTCAGGCAGGGGGAAAGCATGGCTACACCTTC. The rearrangement links TRBV6-1 to TRBJ1-2, with 7 bases that match TRBD1. The CDR3 length is 18 residues. Trimming took 2 bases from V and 6 from J; bases not matched to a gene: 18. Germline CDR1 reads MNHNS; CDR2 reads SASEGT.